This T cell receptor (beta chain) came from a study of cytomegalovirus exposure and HLA in healthy donors (TCRdb year 2017). At the level of the whole study: According to an earlier analysis of a few hundred of the donors, 200 million or so T cells yielded over 100 million unique TCR beta sequences and about 300 Gb of sequence data. An early release covering roughly 600 HLA-typed donors comprised 250 to 350 gigabases of sequencing data and approximately 80 million unique TCR sequences. Of the 398 genotyped donors, over 70% fell in the genetic ancestry cluster associated with self-reported Caucasian donors. The study aimed to test whether cataloging public T cell receptors could reveal signatures of past pathogen exposure. Using immunosequencing, the study profiled T cell repertoires from around 680 subjects and related those repertoires to cytomegalovirus serostatus. Besides the first cohort of under 700 subjects, a separate validation cohort made up of 120 or so different subjects was used. To predict cytomegalovirus infection status, the study combined high-throughput TCR immunosequencing, statistical association of individual TCRs with disease status, and machine learning. To study patterns of TCR occurrence, a later analysis re-analyzed previously published TCR beta repertoires from hundreds of donors and added high-resolution HLA genotyping. Rather than using new phenotypic data, the later analysis identified candidate immune exposures from TCR beta sequences and from how often those sequences occurred across donors. To decide whether each TCR beta V gene segment behaved as functional or pseudogenic, an earlier analysis of some 540 of the donors relied on high-throughput TCR beta sequencing. Donor age, sex, ethnicity and CMV serostatus were compiled together with the repertoire data. A later genetic analysis used genome-wide SNP genotypes for about 65% of the 666 donors, treating that subset as a discovery cohort. All discovery cohort repertoires had been generated using a single sequencing platform. HLA typing included class I and class II loci at four-digit resolution. The number of donors typed differed by locus, with 629-630 for A, B, C, DRB1 and DQB1, more than 500 for DQA1, 600 to 610 for DPA1, and over 400 for DPB1. Roughly 5 DR-DQ haplotypes were handled as single units for association and clustering because linkage in the cohort was strong. Among some 410 genotyped donors of the cohort, an average of approximately 240,000 unique TCR beta nucleotide sequences were sequenced per donor, around 20% of them non-productive. Overall study outcomes, separate from this receptor: A later analysis found that HLA-associated TCR beta chains were more clonally expanded and had lower generation probabilities than equally common non-associated chains. A later analysis found that TCR association rates varied across HLA loci, with DRB1 alleles showing the most associated TCRs and HLA-C alleles the fewest. A cluster of highly shared sequence variants was judged likely to represent a technical artifact of the sequencing pipeline. A further reported finding was that TCR beta sequences accurately predicted the HLA-A and HLA-B alleles for most subjects in the first cohort. According to a later analysis, most CMV-associated TCR beta chains appeared to be HLA-restricted, and the HLA associations seemed to be driven largely by CMV exposure. In a later genetic analysis, a missense DCLRE1C variant was associated with V-gene and J-gene trimming of TCR beta chains, and the association was replicated in an independent cohort. Correlated functional status among segregating V segments might be attributable to linkage disequilibrium, but an unknown experimental factor could not be ruled out. Only TCR beta chains were sequenced in this cohort, and the absence of alpha or paired-chain data limited detectable features. Cytomegalovirus status was reported to be diagnosed by the classifier with high specificity and sensitivity in both the original and validation cohorts. In vitro tests confirmed that three of the cytomegalovirus-associated TCR beta chains recognize cytomegalovirus antigens. Presence/absence analyses assumed roughly uniform sequencing depth across donors, an assumption that may not hold. At a false discovery rate of 0.05, a later analysis linked about 17,000 TCR beta sequences to specific HLA alleles. In an earlier analysis of 500 to 650 of the donors, most TCR beta V segments appeared in productive rearrangements about 90% or about 30% of the time, broadly matching IMGT annotations. Over 15 rarely observed V segments, including chromosome 9 orphons, were excluded from the earlier analysis of several hundred of the donors because counts were too low. A later analysis reported that several top co-occurrence clusters appeared linked to parvovirus B19, influenza, CMV and Epstein-Barr virus. It was suggested by the authors that the approach could potentially be generalized to other disease states and immunological phenotypes. When HLA alleles, especially DR and DQ, strongly co-occurred, TCR associations were difficult to assign to individual alleles. Immune exposure information for the cohort was limited to CMV serostatus. The study gave a list of about 170 TCR beta chains associated with cytomegalovirus. HLA typing was unavailable for some donors at each locus, so association tests used only the typed subset. According to a later genetic analysis, donors in an Asian-associated ancestry cluster had fewer N-insertions in productive TCRs than the roughly 670-donor mean. Most TCR sequences were seen in very few donors, while some public TCRs were found in many individuals.

Note on this clone: What this receptor recognizes is not known. No clone much larger than this one lies a single base away; base qualities are absent.

Library preparation was by the immunoSEQ multiplex PCR assay. The multiplex PCR relied on a mix of 60 forward primers for TCR Vbeta segments and 13 reverse primers for TCR Jbeta segments. Amplification of the CDR3 region of rearranged TCR beta genes was performed with a multiplex PCR assay on genomic DNA. On the Illumina HiSeq System, the amplified TCR beta libraries were sequenced as 87-base-pair reads. As for how the authors treated the data: A later analysis tallied roughly 78 million unique TCR beta chains across the 700 or so repertoires, and approximately 9.9 million of those chains were shared by two or more donors. A nearest-neighbor algorithm error-corrected the raw reads and collapsed the reads into unique sequences, merging closely related sequences to remove PCR and sequencing errors. V, D and J gene segments were assigned by aligning CDR3 sequences to IMGT reference sequences. For a sequence to be retained, a match of at least six nucleotides to both a V gene segment and a J gene segment was required. A rearrangement counted as productive if the CDR3 had no stop codons and remained in frame with V and J, and every other rearrangement counted as non-productive. CDR3 was defined by IMGT convention, running from the second conserved V-encoded cysteine to the conserved J-encoded phenylalanine. The earlier analysis of 500 to 650 of the donors excluded any sequence lacking an unambiguous match to a single V gene segment. An earlier analysis of several hundred of the donors called V segments functional above 56.7% productive rearrangements and segregating when the between-donor standard deviation exceeded 5%. A statistical classification framework was built to diagnose cytomegalovirus status from the catalog of TCR beta chain sequences. A later analysis assigned V and J genes by comparing TCR nucleotide sequences with IMGT/GENE-DB human TR gene sequences. In a later analysis, CDR3 sequences and most-parsimonious VDJ recombination scenarios were assigned using the TCRdist pipeline. In a later analysis, each TCR beta chain was defined by its CDR3 amino acid sequence together with its V-gene family, and reads without a unique V-gene family were excluded. In a later analysis, 450 to 600 highly shared, low-generation-probability nucleotide sequences were removed to address suspected cross-contamination and a sequencing artifact. A later analysis calculated a clonal expansion index for each public chain from normalized within-repertoire ranks of inferred template counts. In a later analysis, generation probabilities were computed with a VDJ recombination model fitted to out-of-frame rearrangements, and the resulting probabilities were checked against IGoR. In a later analysis, TCR-TCR, TCR-HLA and TCR-CMV co-occurrence was scored with hypergeometric tests, and a repertoire-size bias correction was applied to TCR pairs. False discovery rates were estimated in a later analysis by permuting HLA or CMV assignments 20 times. In a later analysis, co-occurring TCRs were grouped using DBSCAN, with TCRdist sequence similarity added in when clustering inside HLA-allele-positive subsets. Repertoires with fewer than 30,000 or more than 120,000 public chains were left out of co-occurrence clustering, as were four to six repertoires with anomalous nucleotide sharing. TCRdb took over this immuneACCESS table, retaining in-frame rearrangements with V and J assigned. Such tables are incomplete; in checked studies, under half of the missing clones stem from an unresolved V gene, and the remainder is unexplained. V and J calls and clone size are copied from that table; D and trimming were computed from the DNA. Counted in this sample were a few hundred thousand clones; 84% of them appeared once. 1.5% to 2% of the sample comes from the top ten.

The cohort comprised hundreds of healthy bone marrow donors. At the time of sampling, all cohort members were nominally healthy, though unrecorded immune exposures were likely present. The donor tested CMV seropositive and was one of the 289 seropositive cohort members. A peripheral blood sample was collected from each donor, and TCR beta sequencing was performed on peripheral blood mononuclear cells. The Qiagen DNeasy Blood Extraction Kit was used to extract genomic DNA from the blood cell samples. The sequence was obtained from a middle-aged woman in good health and CMV-seropositive. Specimen: PBMCs.

The CDR3 reads CASSLRGAGGDIQYF. At the DNA level, the sequence is TGTGCCAGCAGCCTCCGGGGCGCGGGGGGCGACATTCAGTACTTC. The V and J genes are TRBV5-6 and TRBJ2-4; a stretch of 8 junction bases matches TRBD2. CDR1 and CDR2 are read off the germline V gene as SGHDT and YYEEEE. Counted from cysteine to phenylalanine, this CDR3 has 15 amino acids. Here the CDR3 DNA is all that survives: 45 bases in frame from base 1. Germline trimming amounts to 4 bases on V and 8 bases on J, with 11 as the count of junction bases outside the gene matches.